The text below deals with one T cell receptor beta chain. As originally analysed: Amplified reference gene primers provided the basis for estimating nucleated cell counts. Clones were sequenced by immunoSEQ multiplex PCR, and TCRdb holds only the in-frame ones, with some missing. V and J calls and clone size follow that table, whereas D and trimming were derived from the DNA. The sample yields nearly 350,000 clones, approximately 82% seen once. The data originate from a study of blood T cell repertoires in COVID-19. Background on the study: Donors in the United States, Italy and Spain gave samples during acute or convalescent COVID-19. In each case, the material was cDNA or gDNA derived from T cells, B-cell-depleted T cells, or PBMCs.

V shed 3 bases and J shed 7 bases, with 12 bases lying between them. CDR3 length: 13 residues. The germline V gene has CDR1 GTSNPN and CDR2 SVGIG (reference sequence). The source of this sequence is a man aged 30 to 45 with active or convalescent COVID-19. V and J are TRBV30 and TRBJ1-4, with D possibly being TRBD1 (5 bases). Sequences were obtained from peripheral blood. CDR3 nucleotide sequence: TGTGCCTGGAGCCCCGGGGGAACTGAAAAACTGTTTTTT. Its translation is CAWSPGGTEKLFF.